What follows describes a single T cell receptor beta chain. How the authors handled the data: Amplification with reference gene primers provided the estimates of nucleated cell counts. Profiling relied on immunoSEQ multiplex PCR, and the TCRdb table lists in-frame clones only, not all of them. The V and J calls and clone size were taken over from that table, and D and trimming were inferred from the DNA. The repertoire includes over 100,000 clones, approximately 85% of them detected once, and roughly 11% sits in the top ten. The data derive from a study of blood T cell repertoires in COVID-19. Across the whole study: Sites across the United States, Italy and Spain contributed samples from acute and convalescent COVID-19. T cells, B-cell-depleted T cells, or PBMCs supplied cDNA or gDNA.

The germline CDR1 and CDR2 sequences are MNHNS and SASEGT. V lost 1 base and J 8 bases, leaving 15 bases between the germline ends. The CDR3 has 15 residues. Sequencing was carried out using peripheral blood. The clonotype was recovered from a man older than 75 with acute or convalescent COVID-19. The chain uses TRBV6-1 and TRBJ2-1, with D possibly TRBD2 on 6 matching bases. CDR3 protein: CASSEGNGRIDEQFF. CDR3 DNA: TGTGCCAGCAGTGAAGGGAACGGGAGAATCGATGAGCAGTTCTTC.